This TCR beta chain was sequenced in a study of blood T cell repertoires in COVID-19. The germline V and J ends were trimmed by 3 bases and 2 bases, with 13 bases remaining between them. CDR1 KGHSH and CDR2 LQKENI come from the germline V gene. The CDR3 is made up of 15 amino acids. The assay was immunoSEQ multiplex PCR, and TCRdb's table has in-frame clones only and misses some. The table shows 160,000 or so clones, with 84% occurring only once. This TCR was recovered from a man aged 50 to 59 who had recovered from COVID-19. V usage is TRBV18 and J usage is TRBJ1-1; D may be TRBD1 (5 bases). The sample taken for sequencing was PBMCs or T cells enriched from blood (not recorded which). The CDR3 region is CASSPVGGVNTEAFF. Written as DNA, the CDR3 is TGTGCCAGCTCACCCGTTGGAGGGGTAAACACTGAAGCTTTCTTT.